This passage covers 24 T cell receptor beta chains from one sample sequenced in a study of T-cell reconstitution after alpha-beta-depleted transplantation in children. For TCRbeta, the library was prepared with unique molecular identifiers. One entry per CDR3 protein results from TCRdb running MiXCR on the PCR reads. This table holds around 440,000 distinct CDR3 sequences, roughly 15% found once. Sequencing used PBMCs, mostly from graft donor cells, obtained 360 days after TCRalphabeta/CD19-depleted stem cell transplant. These receptors were collected from a boy in the first two years of life who had a stem cell transplant for Wiskott-Aldrich syndrome, so the T cells may come from the graft donor.

This clonotype appeared a few times. This sequence joins TRBV29-1 and TRBJ2-5, with 8 nucleotides matching TRBD1. The germline CDR1 and CDR2 sequences are SQVTM and ANQGSEA. The CDR3 is 15 residues long. V was pared by 6 bases and J by 2 bases, with 11 bases of the junction left unmatched. CDR3 DNA sequence: TGCAGCGTGACCCACAGGGGGAGAGGGCAAGAGACCCAGTACTTC. This codes for CSVTHRGRGQETQYF.

There are a few counts of this clonotype. V is TRBV29-1 and J is TRBJ2-2; D is perhaps TRBD2 (6 bases). Germline V gene data show CDR1 as SQVTM and CDR2 as ANQGSEA. There are 16 residues in the CDR3. The V gene lost 4 bases and the J gene lost 3 bases, with 18 bases spanning the gap. Here the CDR3 reads CSVVWGDISDTGELFF. The CDR3 nucleotides are TGCAGCGTTGTCTGGGGGGATATAAGCGACACCGGGGAGCTGTTTTTT.

J is TRBJ1-1 and V is TRBV2; D not certain. The CDR3 loop spans 15 amino acids. Per the germline V gene, CDR1 is SNHLY and CDR2 is FYNNEI. With 4 bases removed from V and 0 bases from J, the gap between germline ends came to 12 bases. The CDR3 here is CASSGEAGVNTEAFF. The CDR3 nucleotides read TGTGCCAGCAGTGGAGAGGCCGGGGTGAACACTGAAGCTTTCTTT.

This clonotype was observed many times. The gene calls are TRBV5-1 and TRBJ2-1, with a possible D match to TRBD2 (5 bases). The CDR3 is 15 residues long. Trimming removed 0 bases from V and 6 bases from J, with 13 bases in between. CDR1 SGHRS and CDR2 YFSETQ come from the germline V gene. The CDR3 nucleotides read TGCGCCAGCAGCTTGGCGCGTTTCGGAGGCAATGAGCAGTTCTTC. Amino acid sequence: CASSLARFGGNEQFF.

The chain uses TRBV20-1 and TRBJ2-7, with 7 positions matching TRBD2. The CDR3 has 14 residues. The V and J ends lost 5 bases and 2 bases, in that order; junction bases with no gene match: 9. Germline V gene lookup returns CDR1 DFQATT and CDR2 SNEGSKA (reference sequence). The CDR3 DNA follows: TGCAGTGCTTTTGGGGGGGGATCTACCTACGAGCAGTACTTC. It yields the protein CSAFGGGSTYEQYF.

The chain has TRBV29-1 and TRBJ2-1, with D uncertain. V was cut by 4 bases and J by 0 bases, with 7 bases left in between. Germline CDR1 SQVTM, CDR2 ANQGSEA. CDR3 size: 13 residues. The CDR3: CSVVGLSYNEQFF. In DNA form, the CDR3 reads TGCAGCGTTGTCGGGCTCTCCTACAATGAGCAGTTCTTC.

This clonotype was observed a handful of times. The chain joins TRBV4-3 to TRBJ1-6, with TRBD1 identical over 8 bases. There are 15 residues in the CDR3. The junction had 5 bases not matched to a gene; V was cut back by 0 bases and J by 10 bases. Germline loops: CDR1 LGHNA, CDR2 YSLEER. The CDR3 DNA reads as TGCGCCAGCAGCCAAGATACAGGGGGAAGGTCACCCCTCCACTTT. Residues: CASSQDTGGRSPLHF.

This clonotype came up a few times. The chain uses TRBV19 and TRBJ2-1; D unresolved. This CDR3 has 13 amino acids. CDR1 LNHDA and CDR2 SQIVND come from the germline V gene (reference sequence). V lost 7 bases to trimming and J lost 4 bases, with 11 bases between them. Written as DNA, the CDR3 is TGTGCCAGTATGGGCCAGCTATACAATGAGCAGTTCTTC. It yields the protein CASMGQLYNEQFF.

This clonotype was recorded a few times. The CDR3 DNA sequence: TGTGCCAGCAGGGCCCCGGGAGGGGGAGAGACCCAGTACTTC. This translates into CASRAPGGGETQYF. V gene TRBV2 combines with J gene TRBJ2-5; TRBD2 aligns across 8 bases. J lost 4 bases, V lost 6 bases, and 7 bases had no gene match. This CDR3 is 14 amino acids long. Germline CDR1 reads SNHLY; CDR2 reads FYNNEI.

The chain employs TRBV2 and TRBJ2-5, with D unclear. The CDR3 extends over 11 amino acids. The V gene lost 10 bases and the J gene lost 5 bases, with 11 bases spanning the gap. The germline V gene has CDR1 SNHLY and CDR2 FYNNEI. CDR3: CATSPSETQYF. Written as DNA, the CDR3 is TGTGCCACCTCTCCCTCGGAGACCCAGTACTTC.

J is TRBJ2-7 and V is TRBV24-1, with a weak D call TRBD2 (5 bases). The CDR3 totals 12 residues. Between the trimmed V and J ends, which lost 10 bases and 7 bases, there was a span of 16 bases. Looked up from germline, CDR1 is KGHDR and CDR2 is SFDVKD. In DNA, the CDR3 is TGTGCCACGAGCACCCGGGGTCGTGAGCAGTACTTC. Translation gives CATSTRGREQYF.

This clonotype was seen a handful of times. The rearrangement joins TRBV29-1 to TRBJ2-3, with 10 bases identical to TRBD1. After removal of 3 bases from V and 7 bases from J, the junction contained 4 bases not matched to a gene. Germline lookup yields CDR1 SQVTM and CDR2 ANQGSEA. The CDR3 is made up of 13 amino acids. In DNA form, the CDR3 reads TGCAGCGTTGAGACAGGGGGCGCGTATACGCAGTATTTT. Translating gives CSVETGGAYTQYF.

This clonotype has more than one count but fewer than ten. The chain joins TRBV24-1 to TRBJ2-5; D may match TRBD1 or TRBD2 (5 bases each). The CDR3 spans 12 residues. V was pared by 8 bases and J by 1 base, with 7 bases between. Germline assignment: CDR1 KGHDR and CDR2 SFDVKD. CDR3 protein: CATMGTQETQYF. The DNA of the CDR3 is TGTGCCACCATGGGGACCCAAGAGACCCAGTACTTC.

This clonotype was counted only a few times. This chain joins TRBV30 and TRBJ2-1, with D uncertain. Per germline, CDR1 GTSNPN and CDR2 SVGIG (reference sequence). The CDR3 spans 15 residues. V lost 4 bases and J 0 bases, leaving 13 bases between the germline ends. In DNA, the CDR3 is TGTGCCTGGATCCCAGGCCTCAGCTCCTACAATGAGCAGTTCTTC. Amino acids: CAWIPGLSSYNEQFF.

V usage is TRBV6-1 and J usage is TRBJ1-6; 8 bases align to TRBD1. CDR1 is MNHNS and CDR2 is SASEGT in the germline V gene. The trim removed 2 bases at V and 9 bases at J, leaving 6 bases unmatched. CDR3 length: 15 amino acids. This CDR3 is CASSEISGGRSPLHF. The CDR3 DNA reads TGTGCCAGCAGTGAAATATCAGGGGGCCGTTCACCCCTCCACTTT.

This clonotype came up a few times. CDR3 protein: CASSQITGAIQETQYF. The CDR3 DNA sequence: TGTGCCAGCAGCCAAATTACGGGGGCCATCCAAGAGACCCAGTACTTC. The J gene is TRBJ2-5, the V gene TRBV14; the D call may be TRBD1 or TRBD2 (6 bases each). From germline, CDR1 is SGHDN and CDR2 FVKESK. The CDR3 contains 16 residues. With 2 bases removed from V and 1 base from J, the gap between germline ends came to 14 bases.

This clonotype was counted ten times or more. The rearrangement joins TRBV5-5 to TRBJ2-1, with a weak D call TRBD2 (6 bases). Trimming removed 0 bases at V and 9 bases at J, with 13 bases between. The CDR3 is 14 residues long. CDR1 is SGHKS and CDR2 is YYEKEE in the germline V gene (reference sequence). The CDR3 bases are TGTGCCAGCAGCTTGGAGTGGGAGGTTTTTGAGCAGTTCTTC. This codes for CASSLEWEVFEQFF.

This clonotype was seen a few times. The V gene is TRBV5-1, the J gene TRBJ2-1; 10 bases match TRBD2. Germline lookup yields CDR1 SGHRS and CDR2 YFSETQ. The ends lost 3 bases at V and 7 bases at J; junction bases unmatched: 4. The CDR3 is 14 residues long. In nucleotides, the CDR3 is TGCGCCAGCAGCTCAGGACTAGCGGCGAATGAGCAGTTCTTC. Protein product: CASSSGLAANEQFF.

The CDR3 DNA reads TGTGCCAGCAGGGAACAGGGGGTTTGGTATTTT. Its translation is CASREQGVWYF. This rearrangement joins TRBV2 to TRBJ2-3; TRBD1 agrees at 8 bases. V lost 6 bases to trimming and J lost 14 bases; unmatched junction nucleotides: 7. There are 11 residues in the CDR3. Germline lookup yields CDR1 SNHLY and CDR2 FYNNEI.

This clonotype was counted ten times or more. The rearrangement uses TRBV30 and TRBJ2-7; 9 positions agree with TRBD2. The length of the CDR3 is 15 residues. Looked up from germline, CDR1 is GTSNPN and CDR2 is SVGIG (reference sequence). V was clipped by 0 bases and J by 0 bases; unmatched bases: 3. Written as DNA, the CDR3 is TGTGCCTGGAGTGTTGGACTAGCGATCTCCTACGAGCAGTACTTC. This translates into CAWSVGLAISYEQYF.

V usage is TRBV5-1 and J usage is TRBJ2-7; 7 bases match TRBD1. V was pared by 0 bases and J by 5 bases, with 11 bases of the junction left unmatched. This CDR3 has 16 residues. Germline V lookup: CDR1 SGHRS, CDR2 YFSETQ. CDR3 sequence: CASSLGSRQGVHEQYF. DNA of the CDR3: TGCGCCAGCAGCTTGGGAAGCCGTCAGGGGGTCCACGAGCAGTACTTC. Full variable domain (missing parts from reference TRBV5-1 and TRBJ2-7): KAGVTQTPRYLIKTRGQQVTLSCSPISGHRSVSWYQQTPGQGLQFLFEYFSETQRNKGNFPGRFSGRQFSNSRSEMNVSTLELGDSALYLCASSLGSRQGVHEQYFGPGTRLTVT.

This clonotype was seen only a few times. The V call is TRBV10-3, the J call TRBJ1-3; a possible D gene is TRBD1 (5 bases). The V end lost 4 bases, the J end lost 0 bases, and 7 bases lay between the germline ends. Germline lookup yields CDR1 ENHRY and CDR2 SYGVKD. CDR3 length: 14 amino acids. Written as DNA, the CDR3 is TGTGCCATCAGTGGGGGCCGCTCTGGAAACACCATATATTTT. This translates into CAISGGRSGNTIYF.

The sample holds a few counts of this clonotype. The rearrangement joins TRBV14 to TRBJ2-4, with 8 bases aligning to TRBD1. Germline CDR1 and CDR2: SGHDN and FVKESK. CDR3 length: 16 residues. The junction had 8 bases not matched to a gene; V was cut back by 1 base and J by 6 bases. The CDR3 sequence is CASSQGGQVRGNIQYF. In DNA form, the CDR3 reads TGTGCCAGCAGCCAAGGGGGACAGGTCCGTGGAAACATTCAGTACTTC. Drawing the rest from reference TRBV14 and TRBJ2-4, the complete variable domain is EAGVTQFPSHSVIEKGQTVTLRCDPISGHDNLYWYRRVMGKEIKFLLHFVKESKQDESGMPNNRFLAERTGGTYSTLKVQPAELEDSGVYFCASSQGGQVRGNIQYFGAGTRLSVL.

This chain uses TRBV20-1 with TRBJ2-3; the D gene could be TRBD1 or TRBD2 (5 bases each). The CDR3 is 14 amino acids. V was shortened by 6 bases and J by 1 base, with 14 bases between the two germline ends. The germline gives CDR1 DFQATT, CDR2 SNEGSKA (reference sequence). CDR3 amino acids: CSAHPRDRTDTQYF. CDR3 DNA sequence: TGCAGTGCCCATCCGAGGGACCGCACAGATACGCAGTATTTT.